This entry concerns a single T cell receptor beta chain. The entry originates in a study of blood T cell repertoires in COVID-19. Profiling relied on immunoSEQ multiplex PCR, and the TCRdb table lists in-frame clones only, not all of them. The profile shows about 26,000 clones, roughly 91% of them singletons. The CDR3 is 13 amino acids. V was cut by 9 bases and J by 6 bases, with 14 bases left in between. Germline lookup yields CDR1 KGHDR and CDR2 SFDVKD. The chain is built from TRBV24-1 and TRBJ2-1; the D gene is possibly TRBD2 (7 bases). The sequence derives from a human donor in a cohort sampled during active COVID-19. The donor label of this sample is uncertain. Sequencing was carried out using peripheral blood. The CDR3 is CATSGGPINEQFF. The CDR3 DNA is TGTGCCACCTCCGGGGGGCCGATCAATGAGCAGTTCTTC.